This T cell receptor (beta chain) was profiled in a study of blood T cell repertoires in COVID-19. As for the study in general: Samples of COVID-19 (acute and convalescent) were obtained from the United States, Italy and Spain. PBMCs, B-cell-depleted T cells, or T cells were the source of the cDNA or gDNA that made up the material.

Original data processing: How many nucleated cells were present was estimated from reference gene primer amplification. Profiled with immunoSEQ multiplex PCR; TCRdb holds only in-frame clones, not every one. V and J calls and clone size come straight from that table; D and trimming were deduced from the DNA. The table includes 200,000 to 250,000 clones, roughly 88% detected once. The trim removed 0 bases at V and 13 bases at J, leaving 9 bases unmatched. Germline V gene lookup returns CDR1 MNHEY and CDR2 SVGEGT. This CDR3 has 14 residues. What was sequenced was peripheral blood. This receptor was taken from a man older than 75 with acute or convalescent COVID-19. The chain is built from TRBV6-2 or TRBV6-3 and TRBJ2-7, with 10 bases fitting TRBD1. Here the CDR3 DNA reads TGTGCCAGCAGTTACTCGATATCTCGGGACAGGGGTTACTTC. Amino acid sequence: CASSYSISRDRGYF.